The 32 T cell receptor beta chains below were found in one sample sequenced in a study of T-cell memory formation after mild COVID-19. Via MiXCR, TCRdb re-called the 5' RACE reads, giving one row per CDR3 protein. The table lists about 190,000 distinct CDR3 sequences, roughly 18% of them singletons. Sequencing was performed on PBMCs or a T cell subset sorted from them (not recorded which). The source is an adult woman who had mild COVID-19 (a few samples of this study predate the infection). Cell type and time point are not known.

This chain connects TRBV20-1 to TRBJ2-7, with D unclear. V was shortened by 0 bases and J by 1 base, with 10 bases between the two germline ends. The CDR3 sequence is 14 residues long. Germline values: CDR1 DFQATT, CDR2 SNEGSKA (reference sequence). For the CDR3, the DNA is TGCAGTGCTAGAGATCGGGTCTGGTCCTACGAGCAGTACTTC. Protein product: CSARDRVWSYEQYF.

This clonotype was picked up a small number of times. This chain joins TRBV27 and TRBJ2-3; no clear D. V lost 9 bases and J 4 bases, leaving 8 bases between the germline ends. Germline CDR1 is MNHEY and CDR2 is SMNVEV (reference sequence). This CDR3 region has 11 residues. CDR3 residues: CARACPDTQYF. The CDR3 DNA is TGTGCCAGGGCCTGTCCAGATACGCAGTATTTT.

This clonotype was found many times. The V gene is TRBV10-3, the J gene TRBJ2-1, with TRBD2 matching over 11 bases. CDR1 is ENHRY, CDR2 SYGVKD, per germline. The CDR3 is 15 residues long. V shed 5 bases, J shed 4 bases, and the junction held 4 bases outside the gene matches. The CDR3 reads CAISPGTSGYNEQFF. CDR3 bases: TGTGCCATCAGTCCCGGGACTAGCGGATACAATGAGCAGTTCTTC.

The chain has TRBV7-8 and TRBJ2-2; 9 positions agree with TRBD1. With V trimmed by 4 bases and J by 5 bases, 8 bases remained unmatched. Germline assignment: CDR1 SGHVS and CDR2 FQNEAQ. CDR3 size: 16 residues. CDR3 coding DNA: TGTGCCAGCAGCTCACAAGGACAGGGGTATACCGGGGAGCTGTTTTTT. Translating it yields CASSSQGQGYTGELFF. Full variable domain (rest looked up from reference TRBV7-8 and TRBJ2-2): GAGVSQSPRYKVAKRGQDVALRCDPISGHVSLFWYQQALGQGPEFLTYFQNEAQLDKSGLPSDRFFAERPEGSVSTLKIQRTQQEDSAVYLCASSSQGQGYTGELFFGEGSRLTVL.

This clonotype turned up a few times. The gene calls are TRBV2 and TRBJ2-1; a possible D gene is TRBD2 (6 bases). V dropped 6 bases and J dropped 2 bases, with 11 bases sitting between them. CDR1 and CDR2 from the germline V gene are SNHLY and FYNNEI. The CDR3 runs 14 residues. The CDR3 DNA is TGTGCCAGCAGCGGGAGCGTGACCTACAATGAGCAGTTCTTC. As protein: CASSGSVTYNEQFF.

The CDR3 region has the DNA TGCAGTGCTAGTGGGGTAGCGGGGACCAGCACAGATACGCAGTATTTT. Protein: CSASGVAGTSTDTQYF. This chain connects TRBV20-1 to TRBJ2-3; 8 bases fit TRBD2. Losses at the gene ends were 3 bases for V and 0 bases for J; bases not matched to a gene: 8. The CDR3 is made up of 16 amino acids. Germline V gene data show CDR1 as DFQATT and CDR2 as SNEGSKA (reference sequence).

This clonotype was detected only a few times. The chain couples TRBV24-1 to TRBJ2-2; D is unclear. Per germline, CDR1 KGHDR and CDR2 SFDVKD. V was shortened by 4 bases and J by 4 bases, with 18 bases between the two germline ends. This CDR3 region has 17 residues. The CDR3 spells CATSDPRTKRRTGELFF. The CDR3 region has the DNA TGTGCCACCAGTGACCCACGGACCAAAAGACGCACCGGGGAGCTGTTTTTT.

This clonotype turned up a few times. The CDR3 coding sequence is TGCGCCAGCAGCCAAGTCAGTGGAGTCTATGGCTACACCTTC. Its translation: CASSQVSGVYGYTF. The chain recombines TRBV4-1 with TRBJ1-2, with no clear D. The germline V gene encodes CDR1 MGHRA and CDR2 YSYEKL. V gave up 1 base and J gave up 4 bases, with 10 bases separating them. This CDR3 contains 14 residues.

This clonotype was counted between two and nine times. CDR3 region: CASSREMAYEQYF. The CDR3 nucleotides read TGTGCCAGCAGTCGGGAGATGGCTTACGAGCAGTACTTC. This chain joins TRBV2 and TRBJ2-7; tentative D call: TRBD2 (6 bases). There are 13 residues in the CDR3. Looked up from germline, CDR1 is SNHLY and CDR2 is FYNNEI. Trimming stripped 5 bases from V and 4 bases from J, with 12 bases between.

This clonotype has more than one count but fewer than ten. The rearrangement joins TRBV11-2 to TRBJ1-2; a weak D match, TRBD1 (5 bases). Per germline, CDR1 SGHAT and CDR2 FQNNGV. Trimming took 2 bases from V and 8 from J, leaving 15 bases between them. The CDR3 runs 14 residues. The CDR3 loop reads CASSLISGNWGYTF. The CDR3 DNA reads TGTGCCAGCAGCTTAATCTCAGGGAATTGGGGCTACACCTTC. Based on the CDR3 plus reference TRBV11-2 and TRBJ1-2, the full variable domain is EAGVAQSPRYKIIEKRQSVAFWCNPISGHATLYWYQQILGQGPKLLIQFQNNGVVDDSQLPKDRFSAERLKGVDSTLKIQPAKLEDSAVYLCASSLISGNWGYTFGSGTRLTVV.

The CDR3 protein is CASSFGRMNTEAFF. The CDR3 region has the DNA TGTGCCAGCAGCTTCGGGCGGATGAACACTGAAGCTTTCTTT. J is TRBJ1-1 and V is TRBV7-2, with D unresolved. V gave up 3 bases and J gave up 0 bases, with 8 bases separating them. The germline CDR1 and CDR2 sequences are SGHTA and FQGNSA. This CDR3 is 14 amino acids long. Complete variable domain (other parts from reference TRBV7-2 and TRBJ1-1): GAGVSQSPSNKVTEKGKDVELRCDPISGHTALYWYRQSLGQGLEFLIYFQGNSAPDKSGLPSDRFSAERTGGSVSTLTIQRTQQEDSAVYLCASSFGRMNTEAFFGQGTRLTVV.

This clonotype was picked up a small number of times. The genes are TRBV5-1 and TRBJ1-2, with D hard to call. In germline, CDR1 is SGHRS, CDR2 YFSETQ. The germline V and J ends were trimmed by 2 bases and 7 bases, with 12 bases remaining between them. CDR3 length: 13 amino acids. Here the CDR3 DNA reads TGCGCCAGCAGCTTTGGGCACGACATTGGCTACACCTTC. It is translated as CASSFGHDIGYTF. Combining the CDR3 with reference TRBV5-1 and TRBJ1-2 gives the whole variable domain KAGVTQTPRYLIKTRGQQVTLSCSPISGHRSVSWYQQTPGQGLQFLFEYFSETQRNKGNFPGRFSGRQFSNSRSEMNVSTLELGDSALYLCASSFGHDIGYTFGSGTRLTVV.

This clonotype appeared many times. This rearrangement joins TRBV20-1 to TRBJ2-3, with TRBD2 matching over 11 bases. Trimming at V came to 7 bases and at J to 1 base, leaving 4 bases not matched to a gene. Germline values: CDR1 DFQATT, CDR2 SNEGSKA (reference sequence). The CDR3 runs to 14 residues. The CDR3 spells CSGLAGGRTDTQYF. DNA for the CDR3: TGCAGTGGCTTAGCGGGGGGGCGCACAGATACGCAGTATTTT.

The J gene is TRBJ2-3, the V gene TRBV12-5; 12 bases fit TRBD2. Germline V lookup: CDR1 LGHNT, CDR2 FRNRAP. V lost 5 bases, J lost 2 bases, and 5 bases stayed unmatched. CDR3 length: 16 amino acids. CDR3 sequence (DNA): TGTGCTAGTGGTCGTGGACTAGCGGGATTCACAGATACGCAGTATTTT. Its protein is CASGRGLAGFTDTQYF.

J is TRBJ1-4 and V is TRBV12-3 or TRBV12-4; 7 bases match TRBD1. The CDR3 sequence is 16 residues long. Trimming at V came to 5 bases and at J to 0 bases, leaving 6 bases not matched to a gene. As DNA, the CDR3 is TGTGCCAGCAGTACCCGACAGGGCGCAACTAATGAAAAACTGTTTTTT. Its translation: CASSTRQGATNEKLFF.

This clonotype was observed a few times. This rearrangement joins TRBV5-1 to TRBJ2-7, with 9 bases lining up with TRBD2. J gave up 5 bases and V 3 bases, and 6 bases lay outside the gene matches. The CDR3 length is 14 residues. Germline values: CDR1 SGHRS, CDR2 YFSETQ. CDR3 DNA: TGCGCCAGCAGCTCCCTTAGCGGGAGCGACGAGCAGTACTTC. This codes for CASSSLSGSDEQYF.

The rearrangement uses TRBV10-3 and TRBJ2-7; the D gene could be TRBD1 or TRBD2 (6 bases each). Trimming cost V 10 bases and J 3 bases, with 16 bases left between them. This CDR3 has 13 amino acids. Looked up from germline, CDR1 is ENHRY and CDR2 is SYGVKD. The CDR3 region is CATRAGGNYEQYF. The CDR3 coding sequence is TGTGCCACCCGGGCCGGGGGCAACTACGAGCAGTACTTC.

The genes are TRBV19 and TRBJ2-1; TRBD2 matches 8 bases. Per the germline V gene, CDR1 is LNHDA and CDR2 is SQIVND (reference sequence). The CDR3 runs 15 residues. The junction had 4 bases not matched to a gene; V was cut back by 3 bases and J by 3 bases. The CDR3 sequence is CASSIDSGSYNEQFF. The CDR3 DNA reads TGTGCCAGTAGTATCGACAGCGGGAGCTACAATGAGCAGTTCTTC.

The chain employs TRBV7-2 and TRBJ2-3; 9 bases map to TRBD2. Germline CDR1 is SGHTA and CDR2 is FQGNSA. This CDR3 is built from 15 residues. J gave up 6 bases and V 1 base, and 5 bases lay outside the gene matches. CDR3 amino acids: CASSLGGLAGDTQYF. The CDR3 DNA follows: TGTGCCAGCAGCTTAGGGGGCCTAGCGGGGGATACGCAGTATTTT.

This clonotype came up a few times. The chain uses TRBV6-2 or TRBV6-3 and TRBJ2-1; 8 bases align to TRBD2. The V segment lost 5 bases and the J segment 6 bases; nucleotides outside the gene matches: 6. In germline, CDR1 is MNHEY, CDR2 SVGEGT. The CDR3 contains 14 residues. Written as DNA, the CDR3 is TGTGCCAGCAGTGACCCGGGACTAGGCAATGAGCAGTTCTTC. Its translation is CASSDPGLGNEQFF.

This clonotype came up many times. CDR3 bases: TGTGCCAGCAGCTTGACCATTACTTCCGAGCAGTACTTC. Its protein is CASSLTITSEQYF. The chain couples TRBV7-3 to TRBJ2-7; D unresolved. The V gene lost 3 bases and the J gene lost 6 bases, with 12 bases spanning the gap. Per germline, CDR1 SGHTA and CDR2 FQGTGA. The CDR3 runs 13 residues.

A few counts support this clonotype. The chain links TRBV9 to TRBJ2-3; no clear D gene. Between the trimmed V and J ends, which lost 0 bases and 1 base, there was a span of 3 bases. The CDR3 sequence is 13 residues long. Germline V gene data show CDR1 as SGDLS and CDR2 as YYNGEE. The CDR3 coding sequence is TGTGCCAGCAGCGTAGACCGCACAGATACGCAGTATTTT. It codes for CASSVDRTDTQYF.

The chain employs TRBV5-5 and TRBJ1-3, with D perhaps TRBD1 (5 bases). In germline, CDR1 is SGHKS, CDR2 YYEKEE (reference sequence). Trimming took 1 base from V and 6 from J, leaving 14 bases between them. This CDR3 is 15 amino acids long. The CDR3 region is CASSLWARAANTIYF. Here the CDR3 DNA reads TGTGCCAGCAGCTTGTGGGCCAGGGCAGCAAACACCATATATTTT.

The chain links TRBV24-1 to TRBJ2-7, with TRBD2 matching 7 bases. In germline, CDR1 is KGHDR, CDR2 SFDVKD. The CDR3 sequence is 16 residues long. Unmatched junction bases numbered 10, after V lost 5 bases and J lost 1 base. The CDR3 coding sequence is TGTGCCACCAGTGGCGGGAGTCTCGGTTCGTCCTACGAGCAGTACTTC. Translating gives CATSGGSLGSSYEQYF.

This clonotype was observed a handful of times. The chain carries TRBV12-3 or TRBV12-4 and TRBJ1-2; D is uncertain. Trimming removed 3 bases from V and 0 bases from J, with 14 bases in between. CDR3 length equals 16 residues. The CDR3 region is CASSLLRTTSNYGYTF. The CDR3 coding sequence is TGTGCCAGCAGTTTGCTGAGGACGACCTCTAACTATGGCTACACCTTC.

V usage is TRBV7-2 and J usage is TRBJ2-1; a weak D match, TRBD2 (6 bases). There are 15 residues in the CDR3. The V gene's germline CDR1 is SGHTA and CDR2 FQGNSA. Trimming left V 7 bases short and J 0 bases short, with 13 bases between. The DNA of the CDR3 is TGTGCCAGCAATCAAGGGAGGAGCTCCTACAATGAGCAGTTCTTC. This encodes CASNQGRSSYNEQFF.

The chain uses TRBV12-3 or TRBV12-4 and TRBJ2-3; no clear D. The CDR3 totals 15 residues. V was pared by 6 bases and J by 2 bases, with 15 bases between. The CDR3 bases are TGTGCCAGCAGAGCGAGAAACAGAAACACAGATACGCAGTATTTT. It yields the protein CASRARNRNTDTQYF.

In nucleotides, the CDR3 is TGTGCCAGCAGCTCGATAGCGGGGGGGGACAATGAGCAGTTCTTC. Its translation: CASSSIAGGDNEQFF. The chain links TRBV5-4 to TRBJ2-1; 11 bases match TRBD2. The CDR3 extends over 15 amino acids. The trim removed 3 bases at V and 5 bases at J, leaving 4 bases unmatched. Germline CDR1 and CDR2: SGHNT and YYREEE (reference sequence).

A few counts support this clonotype. V usage is TRBV6-1 and J usage is TRBJ2-3; no firm D call. Trimming removed 10 bases from V and 6 bases from J, with 8 bases in between. Germline CDR1 and CDR2: MNHNS and SASEGT. The length of the CDR3 is 10 residues. CDR3 amino acids: CAIRTDTQYF. The CDR3 bases are TGTGCCATACGAACGGATACGCAGTATTTT.

V gene TRBV12-3 or TRBV12-4 combines with J gene TRBJ2-7; D may be TRBD1 (5 bases). This CDR3 comprises 13 residues. Trimming pared 1 base from V and 6 bases from J, leaving 10 bases between. As DNA, the CDR3 is TGTGCCAGCAGTTTAGTCAGGGTTGGCGAGCAGTACTTC. Translated, it gives CASSLVRVGEQYF.

This clonotype turned up a few times. The chain carries TRBV5-1 and TRBJ2-1, with 11 bases lining up with TRBD1. V was clipped by 4 bases and J by 10 bases; unmatched bases: 7. Germline V CDR1 and CDR2: SGHRS, YFSETQ. The length of the CDR3 is 14 residues. The CDR3: CASSQGQGGDEQFF. CDR3 bases: TGCGCCAGCAGCCAGGGACAGGGGGGGGACGAGCAGTTCTTC.

The rearrangement joins TRBV14 to TRBJ1-1; D gene uncertain. Germline CDR1 SGHDN, CDR2 FVKESK. The CDR3 is 14 residues long. Trimming took 0 bases from V and 4 from J, leaving 9 bases between them. The CDR3, as DNA: TGTGCCAGCAGCCAAGAAGTGAGTGGCACTGAAGCTTTCTTT. Translated: CASSQEVSGTEAFF.